These T cell receptor beta chains were read from a single sample in a study of blood T cell repertoires in COVID-19. The assay was immunoSEQ multiplex PCR, and TCRdb's table has in-frame clones only and misses some. The sample records nearly 200,000 clones, roughly 88% being singletons. Sequencing used peripheral blood. These receptors were obtained from a woman between 40 and 55 years old who had recovered from COVID-19. Both conserved end residues are part of each CDR3. D genes are given only for firm matches. Size values are once, few and many counts, or a class for expanded clones, and some rows have none.

j_call	v_call	d_call	clone_size	cdr3_nt	cdr3_aa
TRBJ1-2	TRBV10-3	TRBD1	.	TGTGCCATCACCCAAACAGGGGTACATGGCTACACCTTC	CAITQTGVHGYTF
TRBJ2-7	TRBV11-3	.	.	TGTGCCAGCAGCTTAGGGTTCGGGGGGCTCGGCGAGCAGTACTTC	CASSLGFGGLGEQYF
TRBJ2-4	TRBV2	.	.	TGTGCCAGCAGTGAAGCTTGGGGGCATCTAGCCAAAAACATTCAGTACTTC	CASSEAWGHLAKNIQYF
TRBJ2-3	TRBV24-1	.	.	TGTGCCACCAGTGACTCTATTGGAGATACGCAGTATTTT	CATSDSIGDTQYF
TRBJ2-3	TRBV6-5	TRBD2	.	TGTGCCAGCAGTTACCAAATAGCGGGAGTAGGAGATACGCAGTATTTT	CASSYQIAGVGDTQYF
TRBJ2-1	TRBV7-2	TRBD2	once	TGTGCCAGCAGCTTTAGGACTAGCCGGGCCGGTGAGCAGTTCTTC	CASSFRTSRAGEQFF
TRBJ1-2	TRBV6-2/TRBV6-3	.	.	TGTGCCAGCAGTCCCAGGGTCGTCTTGGGAATAACTAACTATGGCTACACCTTC	CASSPRVVLGITNYGYTF
TRBJ1-1	TRBV7-9	.	.	TGTGCCAGCAGCTTATCCGGGACTGAGAACACTGAAGCTTTCTTT	CASSLSGTENTEAFF
TRBJ2-1	TRBV7-2	.	.	TGTGCCAGCAGCTTAGCGATAAGGGGTGAGCAGTTCTTC	CASSLAIRGEQFF
TRBJ2-1	TRBV15	TRBD2	once	TGTGCCACGTCTAGCGGCTGGATGAATGAGCAGTTCTTC	CATSSGWMNEQFF
TRBJ2-5	TRBV18	.	.	TGTGCCAGCTCACCAGCAGGGGAAGAGACCCAGTACTTC	CASSPAGEETQYF
TRBJ2-1	TRBV7-2	TRBD2	.	TGTGCCAGCAGCCGGGGACTAGAGGGGAGGGATGAGCAGTTCTTC	CASSRGLEGRDEQFF
TRBJ2-4	TRBV24-1	TRBD1	.	TGTGCCACCAGTGACCGGACAGGGGGCGACATTCAGTACTTC	CATSDRTGGDIQYF
TRBJ1-1	TRBV5-1	TRBD1	.	TGCGCCAGCAGTCCGGGACAGGGCCTGTACACTGAAGCTTTCTTT	CASSPGQGLYTEAFF
TRBJ2-3	TRBV28	.	.	TGTGCCAGCAGTGTACCACAGGGGGGGACAGATACGCAGTATTTT	CASSVPQGGTDTQYF
TRBJ1-5	TRBV4-1	TRBD1	.	TGCGCCAGCAGCCAAGAGGGACAGGGGGTGGGTCAGCCCCAGCATTTT	CASSQEGQGVGQPQHF
TRBJ1-1	TRBV19	.	.	TGTGCCAGTAGTATCTCCCACGGCGGCACTGAAGCTTTCTTT	CASSISHGGTEAFF
TRBJ1-6	TRBV19	.	.	TGTGCCAGTAGCCCCCCGCAGGATTCACCCCTCCACTTT	CASSPPQDSPLHF
TRBJ2-1	TRBV30	TRBD1	.	TGTGCCTGGAGTGTTGTCAGGGCAGGGGGCCTCAGCTCCTACAATGAGCAGTTCTTC	CAWSVVRAGGLSSYNEQFF
TRBJ1-1	TRBV27	TRBD1	.	TGTGCCAGCACCTCGGGACAGGGGGTCACTGAAGCTTTCTTT	CASTSGQGVTEAFF
TRBJ2-7	TRBV5-1	.	.	TGCGCCAGCAGCTTTGAGACACCCCCCTACGAGCAGTACTTC	CASSFETPPYEQYF
TRBJ2-5	TRBV5-1	TRBD2	.	TGCGCCAGCAGCTCCGGGACTATGGAGACCCAGTACTTC	CASSSGTMETQYF
TRBJ1-5	TRBV7-9	.	many	TGTGCCAGCAGCTTGGAACAGCCTAATCAGCCCCAGCATTTT	CASSLEQPNQPQHF